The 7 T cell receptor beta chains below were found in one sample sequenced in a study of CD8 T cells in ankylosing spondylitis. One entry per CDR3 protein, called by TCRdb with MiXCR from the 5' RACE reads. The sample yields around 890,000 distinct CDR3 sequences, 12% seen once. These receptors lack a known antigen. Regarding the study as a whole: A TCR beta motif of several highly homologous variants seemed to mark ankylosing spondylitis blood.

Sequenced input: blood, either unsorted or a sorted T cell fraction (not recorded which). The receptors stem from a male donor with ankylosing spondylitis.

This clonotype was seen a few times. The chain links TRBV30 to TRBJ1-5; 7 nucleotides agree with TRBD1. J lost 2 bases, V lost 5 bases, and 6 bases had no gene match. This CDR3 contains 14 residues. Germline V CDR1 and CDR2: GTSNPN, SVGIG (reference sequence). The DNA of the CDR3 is TGTGCCTGGGAGACAGGGTCGGGCAATCAGCCCCAGCATTTT. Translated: CAWETGSGNQPQHF.

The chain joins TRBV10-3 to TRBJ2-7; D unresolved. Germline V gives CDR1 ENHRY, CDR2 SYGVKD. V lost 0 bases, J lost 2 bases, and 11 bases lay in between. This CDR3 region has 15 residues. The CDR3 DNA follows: TGTGCCATCAGTGAGTCCGGGTTCCTGCCCTACGAGCAGTACTTC. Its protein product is CAISESGFLPYEQYF.

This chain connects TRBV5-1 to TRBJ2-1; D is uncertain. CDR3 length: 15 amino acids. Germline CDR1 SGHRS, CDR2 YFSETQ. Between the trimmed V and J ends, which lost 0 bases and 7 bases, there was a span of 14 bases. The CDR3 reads CASSLVLQKWNEQFF. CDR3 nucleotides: TGCGCCAGCAGCTTGGTCCTGCAAAAGTGGAATGAGCAGTTCTTC. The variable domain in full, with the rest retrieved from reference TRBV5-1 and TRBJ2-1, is KAGVTQTPRYLIKTRGQQVTLSCSPISGHRSVSWYQQTPGQGLQFLFEYFSETQRNKGNFPGRFSGRQFSNSRSEMNVSTLELGDSALYLCASSLVLQKWNEQFFGPGTRLTVL.

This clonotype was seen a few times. CDR3: CSARDLTSGSYNEQFF. CDR3 DNA sequence: TGCAGTGCTAGAGATTTGACTAGCGGGTCCTACAATGAGCAGTTCTTC. V usage is TRBV20-1 and J usage is TRBJ2-1; 10 nucleotides agree with TRBD2. In germline, CDR1 is DFQATT, CDR2 SNEGSKA (reference sequence). Trimming cost V 0 bases and J 1 base; bases outside gene matches: 3. The CDR3 has 16 amino acids.

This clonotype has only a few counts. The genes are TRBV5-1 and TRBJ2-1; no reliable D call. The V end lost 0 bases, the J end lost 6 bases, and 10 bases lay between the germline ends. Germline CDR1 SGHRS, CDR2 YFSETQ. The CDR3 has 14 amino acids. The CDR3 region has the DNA TGCGCCAGCAGCTTGGCCCGACTGGGCAATGAGCAGTTCTTC. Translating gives CASSLARLGNEQFF. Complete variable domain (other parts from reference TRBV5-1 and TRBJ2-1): KAGVTQTPRYLIKTRGQQVTLSCSPISGHRSVSWYQQTPGQGLQFLFEYFSETQRNKGNFPGRFSGRQFSNSRSEMNVSTLELGDSALYLCASSLARLGNEQFFGPGTRLTVL.

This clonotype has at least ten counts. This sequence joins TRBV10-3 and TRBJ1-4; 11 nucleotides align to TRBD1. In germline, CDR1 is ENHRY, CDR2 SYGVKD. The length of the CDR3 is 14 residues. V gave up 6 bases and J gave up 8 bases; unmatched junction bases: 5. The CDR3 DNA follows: TGTGCCATCAGGTCGGGACAGGGGGGCGAAAAACTGTTTTTT. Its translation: CAIRSGQGGEKLFF.

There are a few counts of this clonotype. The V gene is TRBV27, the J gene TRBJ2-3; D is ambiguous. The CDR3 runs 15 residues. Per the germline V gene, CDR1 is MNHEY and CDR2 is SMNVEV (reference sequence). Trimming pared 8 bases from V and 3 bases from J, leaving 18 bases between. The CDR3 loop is CASGPLIGRTDTQYF. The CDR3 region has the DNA TGTGCCAGCGGCCCCCTTATAGGTCGAACAGATACGCAGTATTTT.